The source of this TCR beta chain is a study of control samples from healthy donors and cancer patients. TCRdb's copy holds only in-frame clones and misses some; the assay was immunoSEQ multiplex PCR. The profile shows approximately 170,000 clones, 92% of them singletons. The V and J ends lost 8 bases and 1 base respectively, with 8 bases between them. The CDR3 length is 13 residues. Germline CDR1 MNHEY, CDR2 SVGAGI. The sequencing input was blood. This TCR was sampled from a woman aged 30 to 39 in good health. The gene calls are TRBV6-5 and TRBJ1-4, with D unclear. CDR3 sequence (DNA): TGTGCCAGCTTGGCTCAAACTAATGAAAAACTGTTTTTT. Amino acid sequence: CASLAQTNEKLFF.